The T cell receptor beta chain described here comes from a study of T cells after yellow fever vaccination. Overall study context: Fractions low in cell number were prepared with SMART-Seq v4 Ultra Low Input.

TCRdb used MiXCR to reprocess the 5' RACE reads, holding one entry per CDR3 protein. The sample records nearly 300,000 distinct CDR3 sequences, approximately 8% being singletons. The CDR3 consists of 17 residues. CDR1 is DFQATT, CDR2 SNEGSKA, per germline (reference sequence). V lost 6 bases, J lost 0 bases, and 18 bases lay in between. The receptor was derived from a man aged 18 to 29 who received the YFV17D yellow fever vaccine. The rearrangement links TRBV20-1 to TRBJ1-6, with a weak D call TRBD1 (6 bases). This specimen was CD4+ T cells sorted from PBMCs, taken 5 days after the yellow fever booster vaccination. CDR3 nucleotides: TGCAGTGCCGAGGGGGAGGGAGGGAGCTCCTATAATTCACCCCTCCACTTT. As protein: CSAEGEGGSSYNSPLHF.